This T cell receptor (beta chain) was obtained from a study of blood T cell repertoires in COVID-19. The overall study: Both acute and convalescent COVID-19 samples were obtained from the United States, Italy and Spain. In each case, the material was cDNA or gDNA derived from T cells, B-cell-depleted T cells, or PBMCs.

Under the authors' procedure: Reference gene primer amplification gave estimated nucleated cell counts. The table came from immunoSEQ multiplex PCR; TCRdb's copy has only in-frame clones and leaves some out. The DNA gave D and trimming, while V, J and clone size come from that table. The profile shows about 170,000 clones, more than 75% of them singletons. J gave up 2 bases and V 6 bases, and 7 bases lay outside the gene matches. The CDR3 totals 16 residues. In germline, CDR1 is SGHAT, CDR2 FQNNGV. The Seattle site enrolled patients during active infection and followed them longitudinally. The chain carries TRBV11-2 and TRBJ2-1, with 10 bases lining up with TRBD2. The sequence came from an elderly woman with COVID-19, enrolled during active disease. Sequenced material: peripheral blood. The CDR3 spells CASRTLAGAAYNEQFF. CDR3 nucleotides: TGTGCCAGCAGAACTCTAGCGGGAGCGGCCTACAATGAGCAGTTCTTC.